The 4 T cell receptor beta chains below were found in one sample sequenced in a study of vaccination effects on CD4 cells after COVID-19. Prior to sequencing, the ViraFEST assay stimulated PBMC with viral peptide pools, which expanded the antigen-specific CD4+ T cells. Isolating CD4+ T cells followed more than eight days of culture. Sometime from March through December 2020, the person acquired a SARS-CoV-2 infection that PCR confirmed. The assay was immunoSEQ multiplex PCR, and TCRdb's table has in-frame clones only and misses some. The sample shows 60,000 to 75,000 clones, over 60% of them seen only once. Antigens of these TCRs are unknown. The starting material was CD4+ T cells from PBMCs cultured with HIV peptides, obtained before COVID-19 vaccination. Subset given: HIV-1 Nef peptide pool negative control/reference culture. The receptors here all came from a human donor who had a prior SARS-CoV-2 infection.

The chain links TRBV6-5 to TRBJ1-1, with D perhaps matching TRBD1 (6 bases). The CDR3 loop spans 14 amino acids. Germline CDR1 is MNHEY and CDR2 is SVGAGI. V dropped 6 bases and J dropped 5 bases, with 16 bases sitting between them. The CDR3 DNA reads as TGTGCCAGCAGGAGTACAGGGAGGGGGACTGAAGCTTTCTTT. This translates into CASRSTGRGTEAFF.

V is TRBV15 and J is TRBJ1-6; D unclear. Germline V gene data show CDR1 as LNHNV and CDR2 as YYDKDF (reference sequence). This CDR3 is 14 amino acids long. Deletions cut 1 base from V and 9 bases from J, with 10 bases between. CDR3: CATSRGQRGSPLHF. In DNA form, the CDR3 reads TGTGCCACCAGCAGAGGGCAGCGAGGTTCACCCCTCCACTTT. Together with reference TRBV15 and TRBJ1-6, the CDR3 gives the full variable domain: DAMVIQNPRYQVTQFGKPVTLSCSQTLNHNVMYWYQQKSSQAPKLLFHYYDKDFNNEADTPDNFQSRRPNTSFCFLDIRSPGLGDTAMYLCATSRGQRGSPLHFGNGTRLTVT.

The chain carries TRBV9 and TRBJ2-1; no clear D gene. Germline values: CDR1 SGDLS, CDR2 YYNGEE. V was pared by 3 bases and J by 9 bases, with 13 bases between. The CDR3 contains 13 residues. The CDR3 DNA sequence: TGTGCCAGCAGCGAAAGAGGTGTCGGTGAGCAGTTCTTC. Its translation: CASSERGVGEQFF.

The V call is TRBV5-1, the J call TRBJ2-7; D is undetermined. The CDR3 sequence is 16 residues long. Germline V gene sequence: CDR1 SGHRS, CDR2 YFSETQ. Trimming cost V 0 bases and J 2 bases, with 15 bases left between them. Written as DNA, the CDR3 is TGCGCCAGCAGCTTGGCCGACCGTGGATTCGCCTACGAGCAGTACTTC. This codes for CASSLADRGFAYEQYF. Looking up the rest from reference TRBV5-1 and TRBJ2-7 gives the full variable domain: KAGVTQTPRYLIKTRGQQVTLSCSPISGHRSVSWYQQTPGQGLQFLFEYFSETQRNKGNFPGRFSGRQFSNSRSEMNVSTLELGDSALYLCASSLADRGFAYEQYFGPGTRLTVT.